One and the same sample provided the 5 T cell receptor beta chains below, sequenced in a study of shared T cell receptors in the human thymus. Sequenced by immunoSEQ multiplex PCR; TCRdb stores in-frame clones only, minus some. The sample holds over 650,000 clones; about 87% are singletons and the top ten take 0.0094%. These data also formed part of another study, on human thymus T cells.

The sequenced material came from thymocytes. The receptors were gathered from a boy less than two years old with a congenital heart defect.

The CDR3 is CASSQVSKTNTGELFF. CDR3 coding DNA: TGTGCCAGCAGCCAAGTTAGTAAAACGAACACCGGGGAGCTGTTTTTT. The V and J genes are TRBV14 and TRBJ2-2; D is unclear. Germline lookup yields CDR1 SGHDN and CDR2 FVKESK. This CDR3 has 16 residues. V was pared by 1 base and J by 0 bases, with 9 bases between. The whole variable domain, remainder taken from reference TRBV14 and TRBJ2-2, is EAGVTQFPSHSVIEKGQTVTLRCDPISGHDNLYWYRRVMGKEIKFLLHFVKESKQDESGMPNNRFLAERTGGTYSTLKVQPAELEDSGVYFCASSQVSKTNTGELFFGEGSRLTVL.

This chain links TRBV28 with TRBJ1-5, with a weak D call TRBD1 (5 bases). Germline V CDR1 and CDR2: MDHEN, SYDVKM. Trimming took off 6 bases at V and 0 bases at J, with 15 bases between the two ends. The CDR3 runs 16 residues. CDR3 nucleotides: TGTGCCAGCAGGTACAGGTCAGGATATAGCAATCAGCCCCAGCATTTT. This encodes CASRYRSGYSNQPQHF. Drawing the rest from reference TRBV28 and TRBJ1-5, the complete variable domain is DVKVTQSSRYLVKRTGEKVFLECVQDMDHENMFWYRQDPGLGLRLIYFSYDVKMKEKGDIPEGYSVSREKKERFSLILESASTNQTSMYLCASRYRSGYSNQPQHFGDGTRLSIL.

V usage is TRBV7-2 and J usage is TRBJ1-4; TRBD1 matches at 10 bases. CDR1 SGHTA and CDR2 FQGNSA come from the germline V gene. The V gene end was trimmed by 3 bases and the J gene end by 8 bases; junction bases not matched to a gene: 12. This CDR3 is 17 amino acids long. The CDR3 here is CASSFSADGTGEEKLFF. In DNA form, the CDR3 reads TGTGCCAGCAGCTTCTCCGCAGACGGGACAGGGGAGGAAAAACTGTTTTTT.

This clone has a handful of counts. The chain combines TRBV18 with TRBJ2-1; TRBD1 aligns across 9 bases. CDR3 length: 16 residues. Germline V gene data show CDR1 as KGHSH and CDR2 as LQKENI. V lost 5 bases to trimming and J lost 5 bases; unmatched junction nucleotides: 10. CDR3 nucleotide sequence: TGTGCCAGCTCAGCGTGGACAGGGGCGGCGCACAATGAGCAGTTCTTC. This codes for CASSAWTGAAHNEQFF.

This chain links TRBV27 with TRBJ2-3; 11 nucleotides align to TRBD2. Germline trimming cut 6 bases from V and 2 bases from J; bases unmatched to any gene: 4. The CDR3 contains 15 residues. The germline CDR1 and CDR2 sequences are MNHEY and SMNVEV (reference sequence). The CDR3 DNA follows: TGTGCCAGCAGCCTAGCGGGGGGATTCACAGATACGCAGTATTTT. It encodes CASSLAGGFTDTQYF.